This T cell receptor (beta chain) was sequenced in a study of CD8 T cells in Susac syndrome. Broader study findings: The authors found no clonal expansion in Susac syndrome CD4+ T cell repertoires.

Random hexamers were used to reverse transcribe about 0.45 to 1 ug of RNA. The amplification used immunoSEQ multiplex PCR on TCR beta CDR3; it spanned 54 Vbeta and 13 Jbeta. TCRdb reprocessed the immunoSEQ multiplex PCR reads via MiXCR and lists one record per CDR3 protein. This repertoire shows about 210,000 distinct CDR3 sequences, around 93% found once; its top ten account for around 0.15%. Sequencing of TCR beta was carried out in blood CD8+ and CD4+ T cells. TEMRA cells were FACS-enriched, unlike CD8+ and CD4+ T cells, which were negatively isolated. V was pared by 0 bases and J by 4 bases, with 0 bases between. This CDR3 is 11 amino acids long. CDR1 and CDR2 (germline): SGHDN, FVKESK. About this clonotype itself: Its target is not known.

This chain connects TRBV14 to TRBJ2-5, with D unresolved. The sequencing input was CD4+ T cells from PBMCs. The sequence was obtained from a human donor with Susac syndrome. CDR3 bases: TGTGCCAGCAGCCAAGAAGAGACCCAGTACTTC. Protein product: CASSQEETQYF.